A single sample is the source of the 29 T cell receptor beta chains below, sequenced in a study of cytomegalovirus exposure and HLA in healthy donors. The PCR contained 60 Vbeta and 13 Jbeta primers. Some clones are missing from TCRdb's copy, which holds only in-frame ones; the method was immunoSEQ multiplex PCR. The sample includes under 200,000 clones, around 80% of them seen just once. The specimen sequenced was PBMCs. Receptors originate from a woman aged 40 to 50 in good health and CMV-seronegative.

The chain links TRBV19 to TRBJ1-5; D ambiguous. V was cut by 2 bases and J by 3 bases, with 11 bases left in between. The CDR3 extends over 15 amino acids. The germline CDR1 and CDR2 sequences are LNHDA and SQIVND (reference sequence). In nucleotides, the CDR3 is TGTGCCAGTAGTATAAGTCGGCAGGACAATCAGCCCCAGCATTTT. Translating gives CASSISRQDNQPQHF. Based on the CDR3 plus reference TRBV19 and TRBJ1-5, the full variable domain is DGGITQSPKYLFRKEGQNVTLSCEQNLNHDAMYWYRQDPGQGLRLIYYSQIVNDFQKGDIAEGYSVSREKKESFPLTVTSAQKNPTAFYLCASSISRQDNQPQHFGDGTRLSIL.

The CDR3 loop reads CATSGRAGDPNTGELFF. The CDR3 DNA follows: TGTGCCACCAGTGGGAGGGCGGGGGACCCGAACACCGGGGAGCTGTTTTTT. The rearrangement uses TRBV15 and TRBJ2-2; 7 positions match TRBD2. CDR1 LNHNV and CDR2 YYDKDF come from the germline V gene (reference sequence). There are 17 residues in the CDR3. V trimming: 6 bases; J trimming: 0 bases; junction bases outside the gene matches: 10.

V usage is TRBV30 and J usage is TRBJ1-2, with 7 bases matching TRBD1. The V gene's germline CDR1 is GTSNPN and CDR2 SVGIG (reference sequence). V was clipped by 5 bases and J by 5 bases; unmatched bases: 5. The CDR3 has 12 amino acids. The CDR3 reads CAWGDSFYGYTF. CDR3 sequence (DNA): TGTGCCTGGGGGGACAGTTTTTATGGCTACACCTTC. The complete variable domain, with remaining parts taken from reference TRBV30 and TRBJ1-2, reads SQTIHQWPATLVQPVGSPLSLECTVEGTSNPNLYWYRQAAGRGLQLLFYSVGIGQISSEVPQNLSASRPQDRQFILSSKKLLLSDSGFYLCAWGDSFYGYTFGSGTRLTVV.

The chain carries TRBV28 and TRBJ1-5; TRBD1 agrees at 7 bases. CDR1 MDHEN and CDR2 SYDVKM come from the germline V gene. V lost 7 bases to trimming and J lost 9 bases; unmatched junction nucleotides: 12. The CDR3 covers 14 residues. CDR3 amino acids: CASNADRAGGPQHF. In DNA form, the CDR3 reads TGTGCCAGCAATGCAGACAGGGCTGGAGGGCCCCAGCATTTT. The full variable domain, its missing parts supplied by reference TRBV28 and TRBJ1-5, is DVKVTQSSRYLVKRTGEKVFLECVQDMDHENMFWYRQDPGLGLRLIYFSYDVKMKEKGDIPEGYSVSREKKERFSLILESASTNQTSMYLCASNADRAGGPQHFGDGTRLSIL.

The gene calls are TRBV19 and TRBJ1-1, with TRBD1 matching over 7 bases. This CDR3 comprises 12 residues. V lost 5 bases and J lost 8; bases outside the gene matches: 5. Germline V gene sequence: CDR1 LNHDA, CDR2 SQIVND (reference sequence). This chain's CDR3 is CASSFGTAEAFF. For the CDR3, the DNA is TGTGCCAGTAGTTTTGGGACAGCAGAAGCTTTCTTT. The full variable domain, completed using reference TRBV19 and TRBJ1-1, is DGGITQSPKYLFRKEGQNVTLSCEQNLNHDAMYWYRQDPGQGLRLIYYSQIVNDFQKGDIAEGYSVSREKKESFPLTVTSAQKNPTAFYLCASSFGTAEAFFGQGTRLTVV.

This chain links TRBV4-2 with TRBJ2-7, with D perhaps TRBD2 (6 bases). Germline values: CDR1 LGHNA, CDR2 YNFKEQ. The V and J ends lost 1 base and 2 bases respectively, with 21 bases between them. The CDR3 is 18 residues long. The CDR3 region is CASSQGWSGSTNTYEQYF. The CDR3 nucleotides read TGTGCCAGCAGCCAAGGATGGTCCGGGAGCACCAATACCTACGAGCAGTACTTC.

In DNA form, the CDR3 reads TGTGCCAGCAGTGTTCGCGAAGAGACCCAGTACTTC. Translated, it gives CASSVREETQYF. The rearrangement uses TRBV2 and TRBJ2-5, with no clear D. Germline-derived CDR1 and CDR2 are SNHLY and FYNNEI. The CDR3 is made up of 12 amino acids. V was cut by 4 bases and J by 3 bases, with 6 bases left in between.

The chain couples TRBV20-1 to TRBJ1-2; no clear D. CDR1 is DFQATT and CDR2 is SNEGSKA in the germline V gene (reference sequence). The CDR3 consists of 11 residues. V dropped 1 base and J dropped 8 bases, with 8 bases sitting between them. CDR3 DNA: TGCAGTGCTAGAGTCGAGGCCGGCTACACCTTC. This translates into CSARVEAGYTF.

This clone was observed a few times. The rearrangement uses TRBV19 and TRBJ1-4; D possibly corresponds to TRBD1 (5 bases). V was cut by 7 bases and J by 2 bases, with 17 bases left in between. There are 16 residues in the CDR3. Germline CDR1 reads LNHDA; CDR2 reads SQIVND (reference sequence). DNA of the CDR3: TGTGCCAGTAAGATGACAGCTGCGGGGACTAATGAAAAACTGTTTTTT. Encoded protein: CASKMTAAGTNEKLFF.

V gene TRBV6-5 combines with J gene TRBJ1-1; no clear D gene. This CDR3 has 16 residues. Between the trimmed V and J ends, which lost 0 bases and 5 bases, there was a span of 16 bases. Germline V gives CDR1 MNHEY, CDR2 SVGAGI. The chain's CDR3 is CASSYSGEGGWTEAFF. For the CDR3, the DNA is TGTGCCAGCAGTTACTCGGGAGAGGGAGGGTGGACTGAAGCTTTCTTT.

The chain joins TRBV14 to TRBJ2-5, with D possibly matching TRBD1 (5 bases). Germline V gene data show CDR1 as SGHDN and CDR2 as FVKESK. Trimming took 2 bases from V and 5 from J, leaving 15 bases between them. The CDR3 is 15 amino acids. The CDR3 here is CASSQFNKGLETQYF. In DNA, the CDR3 is TGTGCCAGCAGCCAATTCAATAAGGGGCTGGAGACCCAGTACTTC.

The J gene is TRBJ1-3, the V gene TRBV5-6; no clear D. With 1 base removed from V and 4 bases from J, the gap between germline ends came to 12 bases. The length of the CDR3 is 15 residues. In germline, CDR1 is SGHDT, CDR2 YYEEEE. The CDR3 DNA sequence: TGTGCCAGCAGCTTGTCCCCCGGAGCCGGAAACACCATATATTTT. Translation gives CASSLSPGAGNTIYF.

V and J are TRBV9 and TRBJ2-3, with TRBD2 identical over 7 bases. The CDR3 extends over 12 amino acids. Germline values: CDR1 SGDLS, CDR2 YYNGEE. Germline trimming cut 0 bases from V and 9 bases from J; bases unmatched to any gene: 1. In nucleotides, the CDR3 is TGTGCCAGCAGCGTAGTGGGGGGGACGCAGTATTTT. Translation gives CASSVVGGTQYF.

The DNA of the CDR3 is TGTGCCAGCTCACCACCGAGGCGGAACACCGGGGAGCTGTTTTTT. Its protein product is CASSPPRRNTGELFF. V and J are TRBV18 and TRBJ2-2; D is undetermined. Trimming left V 0 bases short and J 1 base short, with 6 bases between. The CDR3 extends over 15 amino acids. Germline V gene lookup returns CDR1 KGHSH and CDR2 LQKENI.

The chain uses TRBV7-3 and TRBJ2-3; D call uncertain. V lost 2 bases and J lost 4, with 10 bases in between. The CDR3 loop spans 14 amino acids. Germline V gene lookup returns CDR1 SGHTA and CDR2 FQGTGA. DNA for the CDR3: TGTGCCAGCAGCTTACCGGAGTCCGCAGATACGCAGTATTTT. It codes for CASSLPESADTQYF.

The chain is built from TRBV10-1 and TRBJ2-7, with D tentatively TRBD1 (5 bases). The CDR3 contains 12 residues. V lost 6 bases, J lost 6 bases, and 12 bases lay in between. Germline V gene data show CDR1 as WNHNN and CDR2 as SYGVQD (reference sequence). In nucleotides, the CDR3 is TGCGCCAGCAGCAGGGTCCCAAGCGAGCAGTACTTC. It yields the protein CASSRVPSEQYF.

This rearrangement joins TRBV5-1 to TRBJ1-1, with a weak D call TRBD1 (6 bases). V was cut by 3 bases and J by 0 bases, with 18 bases left in between. The germline CDR1 and CDR2 sequences are SGHRS and YFSETQ. The CDR3 sequence is 17 residues long. The DNA of the CDR3 is TGCGCCAGCAGCTCGCCCCCTGGACAGTTCATGAACACTGAAGCTTTCTTT. This gives the protein CASSSPPGQFMNTEAFF.

The chain links TRBV7-9 to TRBJ1-1, with D unclear. Germline CDR1 is SEHNR and CDR2 is FQNEAQ (reference sequence). This CDR3 spans 14 amino acids. V shed 6 bases and J shed 0 bases, with 11 bases lying between them. The CDR3 protein is CASRGRGMNTEAFF. The CDR3, as DNA: TGTGCCAGCAGAGGACGGGGAATGAACACTGAAGCTTTCTTT.

The gene calls are TRBV5-4 and TRBJ1-3; D not resolved. This CDR3 has 15 amino acids. Germline-derived CDR1 and CDR2 are SGHNT and YYREEE (reference sequence). Deletions cut 3 bases from V and 3 bases from J, with 13 bases between. The CDR3 protein is CASSSPGRSGNTIYF. The CDR3 DNA follows: TGTGCCAGCAGCTCCCCGGGGAGGAGTGGAAACACCATATATTTT.

The V gene is TRBV6-5, the J gene TRBJ2-7; 8 positions match TRBD1. Germline-derived CDR1 and CDR2 are MNHEY and SVGAGI. CDR3 length: 14 amino acids. The V gene end was trimmed by 4 bases and the J gene end by 2 bases; junction bases not matched to a gene: 4. The DNA of the CDR3 is TGTGCCAGCAGTTTAAACAGGGGGACCTACGAGCAGTACTTC. Translation: CASSLNRGTYEQYF.

The chain is built from TRBV27 and TRBJ2-7; 9 bases fit TRBD1. The CDR3 runs to 14 residues. In germline, CDR1 is MNHEY, CDR2 SMNVEV (reference sequence). The J segment lost 3 bases and the V segment lost 5 bases, leaving 5 bases of the junction unmatched. The CDR3 spells CASSLGQGFYEQYF. In DNA form, the CDR3 reads TGTGCCAGCAGTCTGGGACAGGGATTCTACGAGCAGTACTTC.

The chain links TRBV7-6 to TRBJ2-5, with D possibly matching TRBD2 (7 bases). Germline assignment: CDR1 SGHVS and CDR2 FNYEAQ. The germline V and J ends were trimmed by 0 bases and 5 bases, with 16 bases remaining between them. The CDR3 has 16 residues. CDR3 in DNA: TGTGCCAGCAGCTTAGCGTTCGCAGGGAGGGGGGAGACCCAGTACTTC. As protein: CASSLAFAGRGETQYF.

This clone has a handful of counts. This chain uses TRBV6-5 with TRBJ1-2; D not certain. This CDR3 is 15 amino acids long. Trimming stripped 5 bases from V and 4 bases from J, with 17 bases between. Germline V gene sequence: CDR1 MNHEY, CDR2 SVGAGI. The CDR3 spells CASSPYIGPGYGYTF. DNA of the CDR3: TGTGCCAGCAGTCCCTACATCGGCCCAGGCTATGGCTACACCTTC.

The chain is built from TRBV7-8 and TRBJ2-5; D is possibly TRBD1 (6 bases). This CDR3 has 17 residues. V was pared by 2 bases and J by 3 bases, with 19 bases between. The germline CDR1 and CDR2 sequences are SGHVS and FQNEAQ. The CDR3 DNA sequence: TGTGCCAGCAGCTTACGGCTGGGGGCCCCCAGTGAAGAGACCCAGTACTTC. Translated, it gives CASSLRLGAPSEETQYF.

The V and J genes are TRBV7-2 and TRBJ2-1; 9 nucleotides align to TRBD2. J was trimmed by 5 bases and V by 0 bases; bases with no gene match: 5. There are 16 residues in the CDR3. CDR1 and CDR2 from the germline V gene are SGHTA and FQGNSA. This chain's CDR3 is CASSLASGGGDNEQFF. The CDR3 region has the DNA TGTGCCAGCAGCTTAGCCAGCGGCGGGGGGGACAATGAGCAGTTCTTC.

The chain has TRBV9 and TRBJ2-7, with 11 bases fitting TRBD2. The CDR3 is made up of 15 amino acids. V gave up 5 bases and J gave up 7 bases; unmatched junction bases: 11. Germline V lookup: CDR1 SGDLS, CDR2 YYNGEE. The CDR3 protein is CASSGTSGLPGEQYF. Here the CDR3 DNA reads TGTGCCAGCAGTGGGACTAGCGGCCTGCCGGGGGAGCAGTACTTC. Full variable domain (outside the CDR3, taken from reference TRBV9 and TRBJ2-7): DSGVTQTPKHLITATGQRVTLRCSPRSGDLSVYWYQQSLDQGLQFLIQYYNGEERAKGNILERFSAQQFPDLHSELNLSSLELGDSALYFCASSGTSGLPGEQYFGPGTRLTVT.

The chain employs TRBV5-1 and TRBJ2-1; TRBD2 matches at 11 bases. Germline assignment: CDR1 SGHRS and CDR2 YFSETQ. With 0 bases clipped from V and 5 bases from J, the junction kept 4 bases outside the gene matches. This CDR3 contains 16 residues. The CDR3 is CASSLASGGLDNEQFF. The CDR3 DNA sequence: TGCGCCAGCAGCTTGGCTAGCGGGGGGCTAGACAATGAGCAGTTCTTC. The entire variable domain, with the rest obtained from reference TRBV5-1 and TRBJ2-1, is as follows: KAGVTQTPRYLIKTRGQQVTLSCSPISGHRSVSWYQQTPGQGLQFLFEYFSETQRNKGNFPGRFSGRQFSNSRSEMNVSTLELGDSALYLCASSLASGGLDNEQFFGPGTRLTVL.

The chain is built from TRBV7-9 and TRBJ1-3; maybe TRBD1 (6 bases). V was trimmed by 5 bases and J by 2 bases, leaving 16 bases between them. CDR3 length: 16 residues. Germline V gene sequence: CDR1 SEHNR, CDR2 FQNEAQ (reference sequence). CDR3 nucleotide sequence: TGTGCCAGCAGCAGGGGGTCCAAAGGGACTGGAAACACCATATATTTT. Its translation is CASSRGSKGTGNTIYF. The full variable domain, in which reference TRBV7-9 and TRBJ1-3 provide the parts outside the CDR3, is DTGVSQNPRHKITKRGQNVTFRCDPISEHNRLYWYRQTLGQGPEFLTYFQNEAQLEKSRLLSDRFSAERPKGSFSTLEIQRTEQGDSAMYLCASSRGSKGTGNTIYFGEGSWLTVV.

The rearrangement uses TRBV12-5 and TRBJ1-1; TRBD1 might be the D (5 bases). Trimming stripped 3 bases from V and 5 bases from J, with 19 bases between. CDR1 is LGHNT, CDR2 FRNRAP, per germline. The CDR3 has 16 residues. The CDR3 spells CASGFDLRGEGTEAFF. The CDR3 DNA is TGTGCTAGTGGTTTTGATTTGAGAGGGGAGGGAACTGAAGCTTTCTTT.